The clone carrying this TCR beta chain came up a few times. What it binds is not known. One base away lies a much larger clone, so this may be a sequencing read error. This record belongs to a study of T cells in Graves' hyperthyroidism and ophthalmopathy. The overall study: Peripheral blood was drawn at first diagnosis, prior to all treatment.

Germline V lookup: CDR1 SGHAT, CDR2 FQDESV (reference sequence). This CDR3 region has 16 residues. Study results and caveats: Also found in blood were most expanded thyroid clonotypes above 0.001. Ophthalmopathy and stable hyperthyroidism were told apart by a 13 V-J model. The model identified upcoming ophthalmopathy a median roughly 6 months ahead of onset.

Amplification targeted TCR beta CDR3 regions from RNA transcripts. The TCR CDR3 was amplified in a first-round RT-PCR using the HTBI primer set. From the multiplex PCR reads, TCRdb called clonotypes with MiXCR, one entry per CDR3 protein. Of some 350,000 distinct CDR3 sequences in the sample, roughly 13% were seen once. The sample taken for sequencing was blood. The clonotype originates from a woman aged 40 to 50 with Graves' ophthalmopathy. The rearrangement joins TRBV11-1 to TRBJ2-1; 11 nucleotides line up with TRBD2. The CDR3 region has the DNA TGTGCCAGCAGCGCCGATAGCGGGAGGGCCAGGAATGAGCAGCTCTTC. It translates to CASSADSGRARNEQLF.